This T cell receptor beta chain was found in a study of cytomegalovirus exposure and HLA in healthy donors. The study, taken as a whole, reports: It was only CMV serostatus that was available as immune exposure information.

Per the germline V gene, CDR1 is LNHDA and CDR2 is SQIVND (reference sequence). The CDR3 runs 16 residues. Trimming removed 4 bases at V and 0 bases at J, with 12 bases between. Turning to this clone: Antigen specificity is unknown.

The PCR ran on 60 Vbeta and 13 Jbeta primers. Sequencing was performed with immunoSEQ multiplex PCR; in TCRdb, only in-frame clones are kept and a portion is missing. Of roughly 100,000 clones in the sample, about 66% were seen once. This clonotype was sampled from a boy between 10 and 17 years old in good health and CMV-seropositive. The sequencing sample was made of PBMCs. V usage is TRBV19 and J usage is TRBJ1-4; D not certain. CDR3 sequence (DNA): TGTGCCAGTAGTAAACCCGCGTCGACAACTAATGAAAAACTGTTTTTT. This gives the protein CASSKPASTTNEKLFF.